This TCR beta chain is drawn from a study of T-cell reconstitution after alpha-beta-depleted transplantation in children. During its preparation, the TCRbeta library received unique molecular identifiers. In TCRdb, the PCR reads were re-called with MiXCR into one record per CDR3 protein. The table has about 360,000 distinct CDR3 sequences, approximately 12% seen once; the top ten hold over 3.5%. This clonotype was observed a few times. There are 16 residues in the CDR3. V lost 4 bases and J lost 3; bases outside the gene matches: 8. The chain links TRBV12-3 or TRBV12-4 to TRBJ2-1; 8 nucleotides align to TRBD2. This sample comprised PBMCs, obtained from the stem cell graft. This TCR was recovered from a human donor who donated a stem cell graft to a child with Fanconi anemia. The CDR3 region has the DNA TGTGCCAGCAGTTACATACTAGCGGAGCTCTACAATGAGCAGTTCTTC. Amino acids: CASSYILAELYNEQFF.